This TCR beta chain was documented in a study of cytomegalovirus exposure and HLA in healthy donors. As for the study in general: From donors who were HLA-typed, an early data release held 70 million to 90 million unique TCRs.

All the people who gave samples were healthy bone marrow donors. Vbeta (60) and Jbeta (13) primers were used in the PCR. Measured with immunoSEQ multiplex PCR; TCRdb has only the in-frame clones, and not every one. This table holds more than 90,000 clones, roughly 80% found once. Notes on the study in general: Using the classifier, cytomegalovirus status was reportedly diagnosed with high specificity and sensitivity. An analysis that was carried out later associated approximately 15,000 TCR beta sequences with HLA alleles at 0.05 false discovery rate.

This CDR3 has 13 residues. Trimming stripped 5 bases from V and 2 bases from J, with 10 bases between. Germline-derived CDR1 and CDR2 are SGHRS and YFSETQ. In the case of this clone: The target antigen is unknown.

The receptor was derived from a middle-aged man in good health and CMV-seronegative. The chain links TRBV5-1 to TRBJ1-2; perhaps TRBD1 as D (6 bases). The sequencing input was PBMCs. The CDR3 here is CASRTGRNYGYTF. CDR3 nucleotide sequence: TGCGCCAGCAGAACAGGGCGCAACTATGGCTACACCTTC.